The TCR beta chain under discussion was sequenced for a study of T-cell reconstitution after alpha-beta-depleted transplantation in children. This clonotype occurred many times. The V gene's germline CDR1 is SEHNR and CDR2 FQNEAQ (reference sequence). The V gene lost 4 bases and the J gene lost 5 bases, with 11 bases spanning the gap. This CDR3 comprises 13 residues. Unique molecular identifiers featured in how the TCRbeta library was prepared. Using its own MiXCR run on the PCR reads, TCRdb lists one record per CDR3 protein. This repertoire shows hundreds of thousands of distinct CDR3 sequences, around 16% found once; its top ten account for approximately 1%.

The rearrangement links TRBV7-9 to TRBJ1-1; D is uncertain. This receptor was identified in a human donor who donated a stem cell graft to a child with acute myeloid leukemia. The sequencing here drew on PBMCs from the stem cell graft donor, taken from the stem cell graft. CDR3 nucleotide sequence: TGTGCCAGCAGCTACGCCCCCGGGACTGAAGCTTTCTTT. Translation: CASSYAPGTEAFF.